What follows are 32 T cell receptor beta chains derived from one specimen sequenced in a study of regulatory T cells in long-lasting Graves disease. CDR3 regions were amplified by Arm-PCR using iRepertoire HTBI primers to build TCR beta libraries. A single record per CDR3 protein comes from TCRdb applying MiXCR to the multiplex PCR reads. The sample contains around 400,000 distinct CDR3 sequences, roughly a sixth of which appear only once. Time point: newly diagnosed GD, antithyroid drugs for less than 3 months. TCR sequences were obtained from RNA taken from PBMCs. Here the sequenced sample was peripheral blood mononuclear cells (PBMCs), taken at new diagnosis, from a patient treated with antithyroid drugs. The source is a female donor with Graves disease.

This clonotype was seen repeatedly, ten times or more. The J gene is TRBJ1-1, the V gene TRBV4-1; D is undetermined. CDR3 length equals 15 residues. In germline, CDR1 is MGHRA, CDR2 YSYEKL. Trimming shortened V by 1 base and J by 1 base, and 10 bases separated the two germline ends. The CDR3 region has the DNA TGCGCCAGCAGCCAAGGCCCCGCGGGGAACACTGAAGCTTTCTTT. Translated: CASSQGPAGNTEAFF.

The sample holds many counts of this clonotype. This chain uses TRBV7-2 with TRBJ2-3; D call uncertain. This CDR3 is 12 amino acids long. V lost 8 bases and J lost 4, with 10 bases in between. Germline V gene lookup returns CDR1 SGHTA and CDR2 FQGNSA. The CDR3 DNA reads as TGTGCCAGCGACGATGGGTCAGATACGCAGTATTTT. As protein: CASDDGSDTQYF.

This clonotype appeared many times. Here the CDR3 DNA reads TGTGCCAGCAGCCGAAAACCGGGGGTTGGCAATTCACCCCTCCACTTT. This codes for CASSRKPGVGNSPLHF. The V gene is TRBV27, the J gene TRBJ1-6; possible D gene TRBD1, 5 bases. Trimming cost V 6 bases and J 7 bases, with 19 bases left between them. CDR1 is MNHEY, CDR2 SMNVEV, per germline (reference sequence). The CDR3 covers 16 residues.

This sequence joins TRBV20-1 and TRBJ2-2, with D perhaps matching TRBD1 (5 bases). Germline CDR1 DFQATT, CDR2 SNEGSKA (reference sequence). V lost 0 bases, J lost 3 bases, and 14 bases lay in between. This CDR3 contains 16 residues. In nucleotides, the CDR3 is TGCAGTGCTAGAGATAGGCAACAGGTATACACCGGGGAGCTGTTTTTT. It is translated as CSARDRQQVYTGELFF.

This clonotype was seen ten or more times. The rearrangement uses TRBV19 and TRBJ2-7, with TRBD2 matching 7 bases. CDR1 and CDR2 (germline): LNHDA, SQIVND (reference sequence). The junction had 12 bases not matched to a gene; V was cut back by 4 bases and J by 6 bases. The CDR3 extends over 15 amino acids. CDR3 DNA: TGTGCCAGTAGTACCAGCGGGATAGGCGCGGGCGAGCAGTACTTC. Protein product: CASSTSGIGAGEQYF.

The chain combines TRBV18 with TRBJ2-7, with TRBD1 identical over 8 bases. The CDR3 loop spans 15 amino acids. Unmatched junction bases numbered 11, after V lost 3 bases and J lost 7 bases. Germline CDR1 and CDR2: KGHSH and LQKENI. The CDR3 spells CASSPSVGQGSEQYF. The DNA for the CDR3 is TGTGCCAGCTCACCCTCCGTAGGACAGGGATCGGAGCAGTACTTC.

This clonotype was counted many times. The V gene is TRBV5-8, the J gene TRBJ2-1, with 7 bases that match TRBD2. The CDR3 extends over 13 amino acids. V trimming: 3 bases; J trimming: 10 bases; junction bases outside the gene matches: 7. CDR1 is SGHTS and CDR2 is YDEGEE in the germline V gene. CDR3 protein: CASSWPASGEQFF. Here the CDR3 DNA reads TGTGCCAGCAGCTGGCCCGCTAGCGGAGAGCAGTTCTTC.

V gene TRBV19 combines with J gene TRBJ2-7; D might be TRBD1 (6 bases). The germline gives CDR1 LNHDA, CDR2 SQIVND (reference sequence). CDR3 length: 14 residues. The ends were cut back, 6 bases at V and 6 bases at J, with 18 bases in the middle. The DNA of the CDR3 is TGTGCCAGTAGCATACAGGGATCGACATCCGAGCAGTACTTC. Translated, it gives CASSIQGSTSEQYF.

In its sample, this clonotype was seen many times. V is TRBV6-5 and J is TRBJ2-2; D might be TRBD1 (8 bases). The V gene's germline CDR1 is MNHEY and CDR2 SVGAGI. Trimming took 4 bases from V and 4 from J, leaving 25 bases between them. The CDR3 length is 19 residues. CDR3 sequence: CASSLEVQGATGGTGELFF. The CDR3 bases are TGTGCCAGCAGTTTGGAAGTTCAGGGGGCGACGGGGGGCACCGGGGAGCTGTTTTTT.

With regard to this clonotype: A far larger clone is just one base off, so this is likely a read error. This chain connects TRBV6-9 to TRBJ2-7, with TRBD1 as a possible D gene (5 bases). There are 13 residues in the CDR3. In germline, CDR1 is MNHGY, CDR2 SVAAGI. The CDR3 DNA follows: TGTGCCAACAGTTACCAAGACAGCTACGAGCAGTACTTC. It specifies CANSYQDSYEQYF.

This clonotype occurred many times. The CDR3 coding sequence is TGTGCCAGCAGTTTTTCTAGCGGGAGCGGGGAGACCCAGTACTTC. This gives the protein CASSFSSGSGETQYF. The gene calls are TRBV12-3 or TRBV12-4 and TRBJ2-5; 10 bases line up with TRBD2. V shed 3 bases and J 5 bases; nucleotides not matched to a gene: 6. The CDR3 is made up of 15 amino acids.

Many counts were recorded for this clonotype. The chain employs TRBV28 and TRBJ2-7; either TRBD1 or TRBD2 may supply D (5 bases each). Trimming pared 2 bases from V and 6 bases from J, leaving 20 bases between. CDR1 and CDR2 from the germline V gene are MDHEN and SYDVKM. The CDR3 contains 16 residues. Here the CDR3 DNA reads TGTGCCAGCAGTTTAAGTTTTGGGGCCAGTCTAGCCGAGCAGTACTTC. Protein product: CASSLSFGASLAEQYF.

This clonotype was observed many times. This chain joins TRBV29-1 and TRBJ2-1; TRBD1 aligns across 9 bases. V was clipped by 6 bases and J by 4 bases; unmatched bases: 7. The CDR3 extends over 14 amino acids. Germline assignment: CDR1 SQVTM and CDR2 ANQGSEA. In nucleotides, the CDR3 is TGCAGCGTCCAGTTAGGGACAGGGTACAATGAGCAGTTCTTC. This encodes CSVQLGTGYNEQFF.

CDR3 coding DNA: TGCAGTGCTAGAGGCAGAACTCTAGTTAATAACTATGGCTACACCTTC. Protein product: CSARGRTLVNNYGYTF. The chain employs TRBV20-1 and TRBJ1-2; D is uncertain. The germline CDR1 and CDR2 sequences are DFQATT and SNEGSKA (reference sequence). The CDR3 consists of 16 residues. V was clipped by 1 base and J by 1 base, with 16 bases between them.

The chain links TRBV9 to TRBJ2-3; D remains ambiguous. This CDR3 is 17 amino acids long. V shed 0 bases and J shed 1 base, with 15 bases lying between them. The germline CDR1 and CDR2 sequences are SGDLS and YYNGEE. CDR3: CASSVESLSWGTDTQYF. The CDR3 DNA reads as TGTGCCAGCAGCGTAGAGTCCCTTAGTTGGGGCACAGATACGCAGTATTTT.

This clonotype was observed many times. V gene TRBV5-6 combines with J gene TRBJ2-1; 10 nucleotides align to TRBD1. Germline values: CDR1 SGHDT, CDR2 YYEEEE. The length of the CDR3 is 17 residues. V was clipped by 4 bases and J by 10 bases; unmatched bases: 17. CDR3 in amino acids: CASSPLPRDRGWGEQFF. CDR3 sequence (DNA): TGTGCCAGCAGCCCCCTCCCCCGGGACAGGGGTTGGGGCGAGCAGTTCTTC.

This clonotype has a handful of counts. The gene calls are TRBV4-2 and TRBJ1-1; 7 nucleotides match TRBD1. V lost 2 bases and J lost 4; bases outside the gene matches: 10. The CDR3 length is 16 residues. Germline V gene data show CDR1 as LGHNA and CDR2 as YNFKEQ. The CDR3 reads CASSQTPRGPSTEAFF. The CDR3 region has the DNA TGTGCCAGCAGCCAAACCCCGAGGGGGCCGAGCACTGAAGCTTTCTTT.

This clonotype was seen repeatedly, ten times or more. The genes are TRBV7-8 and TRBJ2-7; D remains ambiguous. The V gene lost 0 bases and the J gene lost 4 bases, with 10 bases spanning the gap. This CDR3 has 14 amino acids. Germline lookup yields CDR1 SGHVS and CDR2 FQNEAQ. In nucleotides, the CDR3 is TGTGCCAGCAGCTTAGCAATAGACGGGTACGAGCAGTACTTC. Translation: CASSLAIDGYEQYF.

The J gene is TRBJ2-6, the V gene TRBV5-5, with D possibly TRBD1 on 5 matching bases. CDR3 size: 17 residues. CDR1 and CDR2 from the germline V gene are SGHKS and YYEKEE (reference sequence). Trimming stripped 1 base from V and 0 bases from J, with 11 bases between. CDR3 coding DNA: TGTGCCAGCAGCTTGACTACAGGCCTCTCTGGGGCCAACGTCCTGACTTTC. It specifies CASSLTTGLSGANVLTF.

This clonotype was seen repeatedly, ten times or more. The chain employs TRBV5-1 and TRBJ2-3, with TRBD1 as a possible D gene (6 bases). The V end lost 0 bases, the J end lost 2 bases, and 13 bases lay between the germline ends. Germline CDR1 is SGHRS and CDR2 is YFSETQ. The CDR3 has 16 amino acids. Here the CDR3 reads CASSLVGRGSTDTQYF. The CDR3 DNA sequence: TGCGCCAGCAGCTTGGTTGGCAGGGGATCCACAGATACGCAGTATTTT.

J is TRBJ2-3 and V is TRBV30; no definite D call. Germline CDR1 and CDR2: GTSNPN and SVGIG (reference sequence). V lost 0 bases, J lost 6 bases, and 7 bases lay in between. The CDR3 has 12 amino acids. The CDR3, as DNA: TGTGCCTGGAGTGTATCGGGTGATACGCAGTATTTT. Its translation: CAWSVSGDTQYF.

This clonotype was seen repeatedly, ten times or more. This chain links TRBV28 with TRBJ2-7; D gene unclear. Germline-derived CDR1 and CDR2 are MDHEN and SYDVKM. Trimming left V 7 bases short and J 4 bases short, with 5 bases between. The CDR3 contains 10 residues. CDR3 in DNA: TGTGCCAGCATTAGTTACGAGCAGTACTTC. This gives the protein CASISYEQYF.

This clonotype was counted a few times. This chain links TRBV6-1 with TRBJ2-7, with D uncertain. Germline V gene data show CDR1 as MNHNS and CDR2 as SASEGT. Trimming shortened V by 5 bases and J by 0 bases, and 17 bases separated the two germline ends. This CDR3 contains 16 residues. The CDR3 sequence: CASSPTTRKSSYEQYF. Written as DNA, the CDR3 is TGTGCCAGCAGTCCCACGACAAGGAAGAGCTCCTACGAGCAGTACTTC.

This chain's CDR3 is CASGSGLDQHF. CDR3 coding DNA: TGTGCCAGTGGGTCGGGCCTCGACCAGCATTTT. V gene TRBV19 combines with J gene TRBJ1-5; the D is unclear. Trimming shortened V by 8 bases and J by 12 bases, and 14 bases separated the two germline ends. The germline V gene encodes CDR1 LNHDA and CDR2 SQIVND (reference sequence). The CDR3 totals 11 residues.

This clonotype was seen at least ten times. The chain links TRBV20-1 to TRBJ1-2; D gene unclear. Germline-derived CDR1 and CDR2 are DFQATT and SNEGSKA (reference sequence). Trimming cost V 5 bases and J 6 bases, with 10 bases left between them. This CDR3 contains 11 residues. The CDR3: CSAPHSNGYTF. Written as DNA, the CDR3 is TGCAGTGCTCCGCATTCTAATGGCTACACCTTC.

The chain joins TRBV7-9 to TRBJ2-7; 9 positions agree with TRBD1. Looked up from germline, CDR1 is SEHNR and CDR2 is FQNEAQ (reference sequence). This CDR3 contains 15 residues. V lost 5 bases and J lost 3; bases outside the gene matches: 8. CDR3: CASSQGDRDRYEQYF. CDR3 nucleotides: TGTGCCAGCAGCCAAGGGGACAGGGACCGCTACGAGCAGTACTTC.

The chain is built from TRBV9 and TRBJ2-1; the D gene is possibly TRBD2 (6 bases). The CDR3 covers 14 residues. Trimming took off 0 bases at V and 9 bases at J, with 13 bases between the two ends. Per germline, CDR1 SGDLS and CDR2 YYNGEE. The CDR3: CASSVDGRGVEQFF. The CDR3 bases are TGTGCCAGCAGCGTAGACGGCCGCGGGGTTGAGCAGTTCTTC.

This chain links TRBV6-2 or TRBV6-3 with TRBJ2-1, with D possibly TRBD1 on 6 matching bases. The V gene's germline CDR1 is MNHEY and CDR2 SVGEGT. The CDR3 is 15 residues long. V was trimmed by 2 bases and J by 6 bases, leaving 14 bases between them. The DNA of the CDR3 is TGTGCCAGCAGTTACGCGACAGGAGGAATCAATGAGCAGTTCTTC. This sequence encodes CASSYATGGINEQFF.

This clonotype was picked up many times. The chain combines TRBV18 with TRBJ2-3; D gene unclear. Germline-derived CDR1 and CDR2 are KGHSH and LQKENI. The V and J ends lost 3 bases and 3 bases respectively, with 7 bases between them. This CDR3 contains 13 residues. This CDR3 reads CASSPSSTDTQYF. DNA of the CDR3: TGTGCCAGCTCACCCTCATCTACAGATACGCAGTATTTT.

This clonotype was found a few times. In nucleotides, the CDR3 is TGTGCCAGTAGTATAAGCCACAGGCGGGAGGGCCGGAATGAGCAGTTCTTC. It encodes CASSISHRREGRNEQFF. The chain employs TRBV19 and TRBJ2-1; 9 nucleotides agree with TRBD2. Germline CDR1 LNHDA, CDR2 SQIVND (reference sequence). V lost 2 bases to trimming and J lost 7 bases; unmatched junction nucleotides: 12. The CDR3 loop spans 17 amino acids.

This rearrangement joins TRBV20-1 to TRBJ2-3; 8 bases are a match to TRBD1. V lost 7 bases, J lost 5 bases, and 17 bases stayed unmatched. Germline lookup yields CDR1 DFQATT and CDR2 SNEGSKA (reference sequence). CDR3 size: 16 residues. CDR3 nucleotide sequence: TGCAGTGGTAATCCTCAGGGGGCTGGGTCGGGAGATACGCAGTATTTT. This codes for CSGNPQGAGSGDTQYF.

V usage is TRBV7-3 and J usage is TRBJ1-6; 9 positions agree with TRBD1. The CDR3 sequence is 14 residues long. The germline V gene encodes CDR1 SGHTA and CDR2 FQGTGA. J was trimmed by 6 bases and V by 5 bases; bases with no gene match: 2. The CDR3 DNA sequence: TGTGCCAGCAGCGCGGGACAGGGTAATTCACCCCTCCACTTT. This gives the protein CASSAGQGNSPLHF.